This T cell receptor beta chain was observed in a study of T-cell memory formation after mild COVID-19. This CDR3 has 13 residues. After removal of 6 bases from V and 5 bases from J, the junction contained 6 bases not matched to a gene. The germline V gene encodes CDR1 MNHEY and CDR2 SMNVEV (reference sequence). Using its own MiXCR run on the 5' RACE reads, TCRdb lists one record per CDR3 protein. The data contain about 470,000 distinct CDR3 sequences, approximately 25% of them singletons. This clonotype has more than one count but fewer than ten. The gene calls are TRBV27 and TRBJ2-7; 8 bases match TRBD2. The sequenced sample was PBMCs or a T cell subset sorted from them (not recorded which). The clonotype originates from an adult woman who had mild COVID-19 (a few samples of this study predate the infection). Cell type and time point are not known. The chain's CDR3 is CASSHRTSHEQYF. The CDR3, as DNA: TGTGCCAGCAGCCACCGGACTAGCCACGAGCAGTACTTC.